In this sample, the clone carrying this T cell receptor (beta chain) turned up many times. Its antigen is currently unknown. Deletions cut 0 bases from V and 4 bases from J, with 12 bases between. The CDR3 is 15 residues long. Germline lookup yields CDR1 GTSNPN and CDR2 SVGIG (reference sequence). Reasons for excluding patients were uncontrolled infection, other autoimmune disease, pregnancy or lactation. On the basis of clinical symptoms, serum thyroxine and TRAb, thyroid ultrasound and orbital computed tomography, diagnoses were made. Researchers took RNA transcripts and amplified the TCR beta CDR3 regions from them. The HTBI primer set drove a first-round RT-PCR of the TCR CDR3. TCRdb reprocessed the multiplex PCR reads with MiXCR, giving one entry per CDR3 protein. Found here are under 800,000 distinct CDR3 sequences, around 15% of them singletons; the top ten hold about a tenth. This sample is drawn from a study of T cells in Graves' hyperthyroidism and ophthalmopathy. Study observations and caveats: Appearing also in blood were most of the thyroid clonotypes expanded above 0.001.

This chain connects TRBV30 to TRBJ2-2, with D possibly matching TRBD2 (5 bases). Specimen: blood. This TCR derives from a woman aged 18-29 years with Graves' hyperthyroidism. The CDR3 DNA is TGTGCCTGGAGTGTTGAAAACAGCGGCACCGGGGAGCTGTTTTTT. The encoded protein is CAWSVENSGTGELFF. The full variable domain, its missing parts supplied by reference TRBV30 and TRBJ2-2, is SQTIHQWPATLVQPVGSPLSLECTVEGTSNPNLYWYRQAAGRGLQLLFYSVGIGQISSEVPQNLSASRPQDRQFILSSKKLLLSDSGFYLCAWSVENSGTGELFFGEGSRLTVL.